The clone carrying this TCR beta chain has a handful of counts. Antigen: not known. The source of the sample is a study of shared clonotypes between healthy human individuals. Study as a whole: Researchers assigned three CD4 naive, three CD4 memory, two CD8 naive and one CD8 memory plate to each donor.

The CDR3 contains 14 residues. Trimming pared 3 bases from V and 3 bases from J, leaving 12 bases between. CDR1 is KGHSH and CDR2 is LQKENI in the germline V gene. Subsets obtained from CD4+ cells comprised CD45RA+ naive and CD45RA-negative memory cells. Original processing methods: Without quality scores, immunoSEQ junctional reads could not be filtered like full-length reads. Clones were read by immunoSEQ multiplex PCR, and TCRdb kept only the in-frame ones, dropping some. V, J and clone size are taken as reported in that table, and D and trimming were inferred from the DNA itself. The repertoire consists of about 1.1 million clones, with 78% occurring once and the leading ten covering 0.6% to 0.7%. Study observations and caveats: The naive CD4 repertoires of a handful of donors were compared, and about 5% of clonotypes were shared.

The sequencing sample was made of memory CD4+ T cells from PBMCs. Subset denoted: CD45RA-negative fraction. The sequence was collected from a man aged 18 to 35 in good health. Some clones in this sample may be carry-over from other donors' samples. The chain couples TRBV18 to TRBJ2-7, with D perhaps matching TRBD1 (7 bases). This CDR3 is CASSPRQGGYEQYF. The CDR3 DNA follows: TGTGCCAGCTCACCCCGGCAGGGGGGCTACGAGCAGTACTTC.